The 23 T cell receptor beta chains presented below share a single source sample, sequenced in a study of lung T cells in sarcoidosis with Löfgren's syndrome. TCRdb redid the calling of the reads with MiXCR, one entry per CDR3 protein. In the table there are under 20,000 distinct CDR3 sequences, around 20% of which are singletons. Sequencing input: CD4+ T cells from bronchoalveolar lavage. The receptors stem from a human donor with sarcoidosis (Löfgren's syndrome or another form), or a control subject (not recorded which).

This clonotype has at least ten counts. The chain uses TRBV7-9 and TRBJ2-7, with TRBD1 as a possible D gene (5 bases). V was pared by 8 bases and J by 2 bases, with 13 bases between. The CDR3 is 13 amino acids. Germline CDR1 and CDR2: SEHNR and FQNEAQ (reference sequence). In nucleotides, the CDR3 is TGTGCCAGCTCCCGGAACAGGACCTACGAGCAGTACTTC. Amino acid sequence: CASSRNRTYEQYF.

The J gene is TRBJ1-2, the V gene TRBV29-1, with TRBD1 as a possible D gene (6 bases). The CDR3 spans 13 residues. V was pared by 1 base and J by 7 bases, with 13 bases between. Germline assignment: CDR1 SQVTM and CDR2 ANQGSEA. As DNA, the CDR3 is TGCAGCGTTGAAGCGGAACAGGGAAGTGGCTACACCTTC. Its translation is CSVEAEQGSGYTF.

With respect to this clonotype: It may be a read error: a sequence one base away is much more abundant. V usage is TRBV7-6 and J usage is TRBJ1-6, with 9 nucleotides matching TRBD1. CDR1 and CDR2 from the germline V gene are SGHVS and FNYEAQ. J gave up 8 bases and V 8 bases, and 13 bases lay outside the gene matches. The CDR3 is 16 residues long. The CDR3 DNA sequence: TGTGCCAGCGCTACAGGGACCGGGACAGGGTATTCACCCCTCCACTTT. Translating it yields CASATGTGTGYSPLHF.

Regarding this clonotype: A much more abundant neighbour one base away suggests this may be a read error. CDR3 amino acids: CASSQLGTPVDERYF. CDR3 coding DNA: TGTGCCAGCAGCCAACTCGGGACTCCTGTCGACGAGCGGTACTTC. The chain links TRBV4-2 to TRBJ2-7, with D possibly being TRBD2 (6 bases). The V gene's germline CDR1 is LGHNA and CDR2 YNFKEQ. This CDR3 has 15 residues.

This clonotype showed up just a few times. The genes are TRBV7-8 and TRBJ2-3; no clear D gene. V gave up 1 base and J gave up 1 base, with 3 bases separating them. Looked up from germline, CDR1 is SGHVS and CDR2 is FQNEAQ. This CDR3 comprises 13 residues. The CDR3 DNA reads TGTGCCAGCAGCTTAGGGGGCACAGATACGCAGTATTTT. Its translation: CASSLGGTDTQYF.

V is TRBV7-9 and J is TRBJ2-7; 9 bases are a match to TRBD1. The CDR3 length is 15 residues. The ends lost 1 base at V and 5 bases at J; junction bases unmatched: 6. Germline CDR1 reads SEHNR; CDR2 reads FQNEAQ (reference sequence). CDR3 nucleotide sequence: TGTGCCAGCAGCTTAGGTGGACAGGGGAGAAACGAGCAGTACTTC. Amino acid sequence: CASSLGGQGRNEQYF. The entire variable domain, with the rest obtained from reference TRBV7-9 and TRBJ2-7, is as follows: DTGVSQNPRHKITKRGQNVTFRCDPISEHNRLYWYRQTLGQGPEFLTYFQNEAQLEKSRLLSDRFSAERPKGSFSTLEIQRTEQGDSAMYLCASSLGGQGRNEQYFGPGTRLTVT.

This clonotype was recorded at least ten times. The rearrangement links TRBV20-1 to TRBJ1-6, with 8 bases fitting TRBD1. Germline CDR1 reads DFQATT; CDR2 reads SNEGSKA (reference sequence). The CDR3 runs 13 residues. Trimming removed 3 bases from V and 8 bases from J; junction bases left unmatched: 3. CDR3 bases: TGCAGTGCTAGTGAGACAGGGGATTCACCCCTCCACTTT. Translating gives CSASETGDSPLHF.

This chain joins TRBV7-9 and TRBJ2-1, with D tentatively TRBD2 (5 bases). In germline, CDR1 is SEHNR, CDR2 FQNEAQ (reference sequence). CDR3 length equals 15 residues. V dropped 1 base and J dropped 6 bases, with 13 bases sitting between them. The CDR3: CASSLELAGGNEQFF. The CDR3 coding sequence is TGTGCCAGCAGCTTAGAGTTAGCAGGAGGCAATGAGCAGTTCTTC.

This clonotype has at least ten counts. This rearrangement joins TRBV4-3 to TRBJ1-6; 8 nucleotides agree with TRBD1. V shed 6 bases and J 10 bases; nucleotides not matched to a gene: 8. CDR3 size: 14 residues. CDR1 is LGHNA and CDR2 is YSLEER in the germline V gene. Here the CDR3 DNA reads TGCGCCAGCAGGAGGACAGGGAGGGAGTCACCCCTCCACTTT. This codes for CASRRTGRESPLHF.

In the case of this clonotype: A much larger clone is a single base away; this may be a read error. The CDR3 reads CASSQVTGVAYEQYF. CDR3 sequence (DNA): TGTGCCAGCAGCCAAGTTACGGGGGTAGCCTACGAGCAGTACTTC. The chain uses TRBV4-2 and TRBJ2-7, with D perhaps matching TRBD2 (6 bases). V lost 1 base and J lost 2, with 12 bases in between. The CDR3 contains 15 residues. The germline gives CDR1 LGHNA, CDR2 YNFKEQ.

The chain is built from TRBV2 and TRBJ2-1, with 10 bases matching TRBD2. The V gene end was trimmed by 5 bases and the J gene end by 2 bases; junction bases not matched to a gene: 3. CDR1 is SNHLY and CDR2 is FYNNEI in the germline V gene. CDR3 size: 15 residues. In DNA form, the CDR3 reads TGTGCCAGCAGTTACGGACTAGCGGCCTACAATGAGCAGTTCTTC. It is translated as CASSYGLAAYNEQFF.

This clonotype was seen many times. The chain employs TRBV20-1 and TRBJ1-1; perhaps TRBD1 as D (6 bases). V lost 6 bases, J lost 1 base, and 15 bases lay in between. This CDR3 has 14 residues. Germline values: CDR1 DFQATT, CDR2 SNEGSKA (reference sequence). The CDR3 is CSADGGAANTEAFF. CDR3 nucleotides: TGCAGTGCCGACGGGGGCGCGGCGAACACTGAAGCTTTCTTT.

This clonotype was counted at least ten times. The genes are TRBV7-6 and TRBJ2-3; D might be TRBD2 (5 bases). The CDR3 has 15 residues. Germline CDR1 reads SGHVS; CDR2 reads FNYEAQ. V was pared by 8 bases and J by 0 bases, with 15 bases between. The CDR3 loop is CASLWGVSSTDTQYF. The CDR3 bases are TGTGCCAGCTTGTGGGGAGTTTCTAGCACAGATACGCAGTATTTT.

By proportion, this clonotype is medium-sized. Relative to the germline gene, one junction end is altered; a read error may explain this. This chain connects TRBV20-1 to TRBJ1-5; D may be TRBD1 (6 bases). The V gene's germline CDR1 is DFQATT and CDR2 SNEGSKA (reference sequence). The CDR3 covers 12 residues. CDR3 in amino acids: CSAWDDGTSIYF. The CDR3 region has the DNA TGCAGTGCTTGGGATGACGGGACATCCATTTATTTT.

Comment on this clonotype: A much larger clone is a single base away; this may be a read error. J is TRBJ2-5 and V is TRBV20-1; D is possibly TRBD2 (6 bases). The CDR3 has 14 amino acids. Germline loops: CDR1 DFQATT, CDR2 SNEGSKA (reference sequence). DNA for the CDR3: TGCAGTGCTAGATCAAGACTAGTGGAAGAGACCCAGCACTTC. The encoded protein is CSARSRLVEETQHF.

This clonotype ranks as medium-sized (0.01 to 0.1%). The genes are TRBV6-2 or TRBV6-3 and TRBJ2-5, with D tentatively TRBD1 (6 bases). This CDR3 region has 18 residues. In germline, CDR1 is MNHEY, CDR2 SVGEGT. The V end lost 1 base, the J end lost 2 bases, and 20 bases lay between the germline ends. The CDR3 coding sequence is TGTGCCAGCAGTTACTTACTGGGGTTGGGACAACTACAAGAGACCCAGTACTTC. It is translated as CASSYLLGLGQLQETQYF.

Notes on this clonotype: The junction departs from the called germline gene at one end, perhaps through a read error. The chain has TRBV27 and TRBJ1-5, with D uncertain. The CDR3 length is 12 residues. Germline values: CDR1 MNHEY, CDR2 SMNVEV (reference sequence). The CDR3 protein is CASSASNHPQHF. As DNA, the CDR3 is TGTGCCAGCAGTGCGAGCAATCATCCCCAGCATTTT.

Concerning this clonotype itself: This sequence may be a read error, since a much larger clone differs from it by one base. The chain recombines TRBV2 with TRBJ2-3; D call uncertain. The CDR3 totals 14 residues. Deletions cut 3 bases from V and 0 bases from J, with 7 bases between. Germline values: CDR1 SNHLY, CDR2 FYNNEI. The CDR3 region is CASSDGISTDTQYF. CDR3 DNA sequence: TGTGCCAGCAGTGATGGGATCAGCACAGATACGCAGTATTTT.

This clonotype was seen repeatedly, ten times or more. V and J are TRBV5-1 and TRBJ1-5; D is unclear. Germline CDR1 reads SGHRS; CDR2 reads YFSETQ. The CDR3 runs to 15 residues. The ends were cut back, 1 base at V and 4 bases at J, with 12 bases in the middle. The CDR3 DNA reads as TGCGCCAGCAGCTTGCTTCCAGGTACGAATCAGCCCCAGCATTTT. Residues: CASSLLPGTNQPQHF.

This clonotype rates as medium-sized (0.01 to 0.1%). The chain has TRBV20-1 and TRBJ1-3; a possible D gene is TRBD1 (5 bases). V was pared by 6 bases and J by 2 bases, with 14 bases between. The CDR3 extends over 14 amino acids. Germline V gene sequence: CDR1 DFQATT, CDR2 SNEGSKA (reference sequence). CDR3: CSASPGLAGNTIYF. The CDR3, as DNA: TGCAGTGCCTCGCCGGGACTCGCTGGAAACACCATATATTTT.

The J gene is TRBJ2-1, the V gene TRBV5-6; no clear D gene. Trimming took off 5 bases at V and 3 bases at J, with 18 bases between the two ends. This CDR3 has 16 residues. Per the germline V gene, CDR1 is SGHDT and CDR2 is YYEEEE. The CDR3 bases are TGTGCCAGCAGTCCCTACACAATACCTCTCTACAATGAGCAGTTCTTC. It is translated as CASSPYTIPLYNEQFF.

This clonotype was observed a handful of times. This chain connects TRBV12-3 or TRBV12-4 to TRBJ2-7, with 9 bases lining up with TRBD1. V lost 5 bases and J lost 2; bases outside the gene matches: 7. CDR3 length equals 15 residues. The CDR3 here is CASSDTGTGTYEQYF. The CDR3 nucleotides read TGTGCCAGCAGTGACACCGGGACAGGGACCTACGAGCAGTACTTC.

The chain combines TRBV25-1 with TRBJ2-3; D not certain. This CDR3 is built from 13 residues. V lost 5 bases to trimming and J lost 8 bases, with 14 bases between them. Germline V gives CDR1 MGHDK, CDR2 SYGVNS. DNA of the CDR3: TGTGCCAGCAGTCAACCAGCTACGAGTACGCAGTATTTT. Protein sequence: CASSQPATSTQYF.